Here is one T cell receptor beta chain with its context. Random hexamers primed reverse transcription of about 0.45 to 1 ug RNA. TCRdb re-derived calls from the immunoSEQ multiplex PCR reads in MiXCR, one entry per CDR3 protein. The sample shows over 100,000 distinct CDR3 sequences, 80% to 95% of them seen only once. The data belong to a study of CD8 T cells in Susac syndrome. The study sequenced TCR beta in blood CD8+ and CD4+ T cells. Germline CDR1 and CDR2: SGHTA and FQGNSA. CDR3 length: 14 residues. The V gene lost 2 bases and the J gene lost 6 bases, with 11 bases spanning the gap. The receptor's source is a human donor in good health. The sequencing sample was made of CD8+ T cells from PBMCs. The chain employs TRBV7-2 and TRBJ2-1; tentative D call: TRBD1 (6 bases). The CDR3 region is CASSLTSGANEQFF. The CDR3 nucleotides are TGTGCCAGCAGCTTAACCTCAGGGGCCAATGAGCAGTTCTTC.